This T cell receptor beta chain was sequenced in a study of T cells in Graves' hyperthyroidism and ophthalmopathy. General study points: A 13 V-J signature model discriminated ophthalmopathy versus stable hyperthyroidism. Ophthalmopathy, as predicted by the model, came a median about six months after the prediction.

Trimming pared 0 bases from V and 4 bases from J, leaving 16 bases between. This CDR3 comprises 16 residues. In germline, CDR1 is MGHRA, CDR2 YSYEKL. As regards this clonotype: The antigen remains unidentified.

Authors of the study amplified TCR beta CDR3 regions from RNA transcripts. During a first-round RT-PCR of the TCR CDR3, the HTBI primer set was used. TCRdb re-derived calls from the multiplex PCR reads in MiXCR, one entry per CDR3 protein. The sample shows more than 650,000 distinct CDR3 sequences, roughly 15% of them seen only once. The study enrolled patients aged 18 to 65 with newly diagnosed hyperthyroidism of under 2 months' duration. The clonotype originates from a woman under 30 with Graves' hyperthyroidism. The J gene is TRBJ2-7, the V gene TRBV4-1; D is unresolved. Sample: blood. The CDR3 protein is CASSQDGAADLYEQYF. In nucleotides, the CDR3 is TGCGCCAGCAGCCAAGACGGCGCGGCGGACCTATACGAGCAGTACTTC.